This is a list of T cell receptor beta chains from one sample in a study of CD8+ T cells in alopecia areata. Method: immunoSEQ multiplex PCR; TCRdb's copy keeps in-frame clones and lacks some. Of 150,000 or so clones in the sample, more than 75% are singletons; the top ten hold about 15%. This sample comprised CD8+ T cells sorted from blood, obtained at week 0. The receptors stem from a human donor with alopecia areata. Both conserved end residues are part of each CDR3. The D gene is left open where the match is weak. Size values are once, few and many counts, or a class for expanded clones, and some rows have none.

V	size	J	D	DNA	CDR3
TRBV10-3	-	TRBJ2-7	-	TGTGCCATCAGTGGAGGAACAGGGATTTCCTACGAGCAGTACTTC	CAISGGTGISYEQYF
TRBV29-1	-	TRBJ2-7	-	TGCAGCGTTGAAGATGGGGCACAATCCTACGAGCAGTACTTC	CSVEDGAQSYEQYF
TRBV7-8	few	TRBJ2-7	-	TGTGCCAGCAGCTTAGATGGTAGTTTGGACGAGCAGTACTTC	CASSLDGSLDEQYF
TRBV4-1	-	TRBJ1-4	-	TGCGCCAGCAGCCAAGAGTCGAGGACTAATGAAAAACTGTTTTTT	CASSQESRTNEKLFF
TRBV27	-	TRBJ1-2	-	TGTGCCAGCAGTTTCGGGGCCCTCGCTGTTGGGGGCTATGGCTACACCTTC	CASSFGALAVGGYGYTF
TRBV5-1	-	TRBJ2-7	-	TGCGCCAGCAGCCTTGGACATACCTCCTACGAGCAGTACTTC	CASSLGHTSYEQYF
TRBV6-1	-	TRBJ2-1	-	TGTGCCAGCAGTGAACAAGGGGGGCGCAACTACAATGAGCAGTTCTTC	CASSEQGGRNYNEQFF
TRBV5-1	-	TRBJ2-7	-	TGCGCCAGCAGCTTGGACCCGAACCGGCCCCCCTACGAGCAGTACTTC	CASSLDPNRPPYEQYF
TRBV7-9	-	TRBJ1-4	-	TGTGCCAGCAGCTCTCAGGAAGGTGGGGAAAAACTGTTTTTT	CASSSQEGGEKLFF
TRBV9	once	TRBJ2-2	TRBD2	TGTGCCAGCTCTATTGGGGCGACGGAGCGGGGCCACGCGAACACCGGGGAGCTGTTTTTT	CASSIGATERGHANTGELFF
TRBV15	few	TRBJ2-2	-	TGTGCCACCAGTCAGAGGGACACCGGGGAGCTGTTTTTT	CATSQRDTGELFF
TRBV30	-	TRBJ1-1	-	TGTGCCTGGAGTGCACGGGGGGCTGACACTGAAGCTTTCTTT	CAWSARGADTEAFF
TRBV4-1	-	TRBJ2-3	-	TGCGCCAGCAGCCAAGCCTCGGAGGGCACAGATACGCAGTATTTT	CASSQASEGTDTQYF
TRBV7-9	-	TRBJ1-5	-	TGTGCCAGCAGCTTACCAGGAGGCAATCAGCCCCAGCATTTT	CASSLPGGNQPQHF
TRBV7-9	-	TRBJ1-4	-	TGTGCCAGCAGCCCCCAGGAGAATGAAAAACTGTTTTTT	CASSPQENEKLFF
TRBV4-1	-	TRBJ2-7	-	TGCGCCAGCAGCCACTACTACGAGCAGTACTTC	CASSHYYEQYF
TRBV29-1	-	TRBJ2-7	-	TGCAGCGTTGAAGAGGAGGGCGGGATCTCCTACGAGCAGTACTTC	CSVEEEGGISYEQYF
TRBV7-6	-	TRBJ2-3	TRBD1	TGTGCCAGCAGGGCAGGGGGCCCCACAGATACGCAGTATTTT	CASRAGGPTDTQYF
TRBV10-2	-	TRBJ2-7	-	TGCGCCAGCAGCTCCCCGAGCTCCTACGAGCAGTACTTC	CASSSPSSYEQYF
TRBV5-6	-	TRBJ1-1	-	TGTGCCAGCAGCTTTGCCAGTTCTTTTGAAGCTTTCTTT	CASSFASSFEAFF
TRBV5-4	-	TRBJ2-7	-	TGTGCCAGCAGCTTGGCCAGCGGAGGGGCCCAGCAGTACTTC	CASSLASGGAQQYF
TRBV6-9	-	TRBJ2-1	TRBD2	TGTGCCAGCAGTTACCGGCGGGGGGGCAGGATGCAGTTCTTC	CASSYRRGGRMQFF
TRBV29-1	-	TRBJ1-1	-	TGCAGCGTCACCGGGACTTCCGGGGGTGAAGCTTTCTTT	CSVTGTSGGEAFF
TRBV6-6	-	TRBJ2-5	-	TGTGCCAGCAGTTACCGGAGAGGGGAGGAGACCCAGTACTTC	CASSYRRGEETQYF
TRBV7-9	-	TRBJ2-7	-	TGTGCCAGCAGCCGCACCAAGGCGGATTCATCCTCCTACGAGCAGTACTTC	CASSRTKADSSSYEQYF
TRBV13	-	TRBJ2-7	-	TGTGCCAGCAGCTTAGTTTACTCCTACGAGCAGTACTTC	CASSLVYSYEQYF
TRBV7-8	-	TRBJ2-3	TRBD2	TGTGCCAGCAGCTTTCTGACTAGCGGGGCCTTCACAGATACGCAGTATTTT	CASSFLTSGAFTDTQYF
TRBV30	-	TRBJ2-7	-	TGTGCCTGGAGTGGAGTGCTAGCATACGAGCAGTACTTC	CAWSGVLAYEQYF
TRBV6-1	-	TRBJ2-5	-	TGTGCCAGCAGTGAAGGGCTTTTCTCTTATGAGCAGTACTTC	CASSEGLFSYEQYF
TRBV27	-	TRBJ2-7	-	TGTGCCAGCAGTGAAGGGACTCCGGGATCCTACGAGCAGTACTTC	CASSEGTPGSYEQYF
TRBV19	-	TRBJ2-1	-	TGTGCCAGCACCTCCGACGGGCCGGCCTACAATGAGCAGTTCTTC	CASTSDGPAYNEQFF
TRBV29-1	-	TRBJ1-1	-	TGCAGCGTTAAGGGTTGGGAAGCTTTCTTT	CSVKGWEAFF
TRBV29-1	few	TRBJ2-7	TRBD2	TGCAGCGTTGTGTTAGCGGGCGATTACGAGCAGTACTTC	CSVVLAGDYEQYF
TRBV7-3	-	TRBJ2-7	-	TGTGCCAGCAGCCAGGATCCGTACGAGCAGTACTTC	CASSQDPYEQYF
TRBV13	-	TRBJ2-1	-	TGTGCCAGCAGCTTAAACGTCGGCGATGAGCAGTTCTTC	CASSLNVGDEQFF
TRBV14	-	TRBJ2-1	TRBD2	TGTGCCAGCAGTCAGGGACTAGCGGGGTCATCCTACAATGAGCAGTTCTTC	CASSQGLAGSSYNEQFF
TRBV11-2	-	TRBJ2-7	TRBD1	TGTGCCAGCAGCTTAGGGGACAGAAACGAGCAGTACTTC	CASSLGDRNEQYF
TRBV7-9	-	TRBJ2-7	-	TGTGCCAGCAGCCCGGGTGGCGAGCAGTACTTC	CASSPGGEQYF
TRBV4-1	-	TRBJ2-6	-	TGCGCCAGCAGCCAAGATCTGCGGGGCGGTGGGGCCAACGTCCTGACTTTC	CASSQDLRGGGANVLTF
TRBV4-1	-	TRBJ2-7	-	TGCGCCAGCAGCCCTCCGGACCACTCCTACGAGCAGTACTTC	CASSPPDHSYEQYF
TRBV29-1	few	TRBJ2-1	TRBD1	TGCAGCGTTGAATCCCGGGGACAGCGGAATCCCATCAATGAGCAGTTCTTC	CSVESRGQRNPINEQFF
TRBV7-2	-	TRBJ1-1	-	TGTGCCAGCAGCTTATCTATCGGGACTGAAGCTTTCTTT	CASSLSIGTEAFF
TRBV4-2	once	TRBJ1-1	-	TGTGCCAGCAGCCAAGGCCTCTCTGAAGCTTTCTTT	CASSQGLSEAFF
TRBV29-1	-	TRBJ2-6	-	TGCAGCGTCCAGGGGATCTGGGCTGGGGCCAACGTCCTGACTTTC	CSVQGIWAGANVLTF
TRBV29-1	-	TRBJ2-7	TRBD1	TGCAGCGTTGAAGATGGACAGGGCATCTCCTACGAGCAGTACTTC	CSVEDGQGISYEQYF
TRBV29-1	few	TRBJ1-1	-	TGCAGCGTTGAGGTAGATCCGGGGGGGGAAGCTTTCTTT	CSVEVDPGGEAFF
TRBV30	-	TRBJ1-2	-	TGTGCCCTGATACTAGCTAACTATGGCTACACCTTC	CALILANYGYTF
TRBV27	few	TRBJ2-7	-	TGTGCCATCAGTGACAGCCAGAAAAACTACGAGCAGTACTTC	CAISDSQKNYEQYF